Described below is a single TCR beta chain sequence and its context. Its specificity is not known. Eight separate reactions per sample served to make cDNA. TCRdb re-called the 5' RACE reads; one entry per CDR3 protein, DNA not given. Found here are some 300,000 distinct CDR3 sequences; the top ten clones hold 5.6%. The data stem from a study of monozygotic twins with inflammatory bowel disease. Broader study findings: For IBD patients, clonotypes shared with others were fewer than for healthy twins, especially with disease activity.

Germline V gene lookup returns CDR1 SGHRS and CDR2 YFSETQ. The CDR3 consists of 14 residues. The sequenced sample consisted of blood. The chain has TRBV5-1 and TRBJ2-1. This clonotype was obtained from a human donor with ulcerative colitis or Crohn's disease, or a healthy co-twin of an affected twin (not recorded which). The CDR3 loop reads CASSLNLGLNEQFF.